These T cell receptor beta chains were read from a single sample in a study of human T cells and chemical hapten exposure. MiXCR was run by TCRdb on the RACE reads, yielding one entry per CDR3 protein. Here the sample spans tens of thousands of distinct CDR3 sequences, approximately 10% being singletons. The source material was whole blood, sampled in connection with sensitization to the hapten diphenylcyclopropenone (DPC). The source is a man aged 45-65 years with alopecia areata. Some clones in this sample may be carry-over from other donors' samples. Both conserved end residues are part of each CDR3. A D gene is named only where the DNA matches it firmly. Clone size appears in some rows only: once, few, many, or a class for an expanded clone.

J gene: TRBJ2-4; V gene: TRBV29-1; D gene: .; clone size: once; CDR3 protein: CSEPPGQNIQYF; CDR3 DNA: TGCAGCGAACCACCGGGACAAAACATTCAGTACTTC
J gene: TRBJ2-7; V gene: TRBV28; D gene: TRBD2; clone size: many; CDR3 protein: CASRPGGLAGEAGEQYF; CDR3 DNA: TGTGCCAGCAGACCCGGCGGACTAGCGGGAGAGGCCGGAGAGCAGTACTTC
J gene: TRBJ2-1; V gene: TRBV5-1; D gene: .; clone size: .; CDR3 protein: CASSLGVSGEVFYNEQFF; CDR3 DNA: TGCGCCAGCAGCTTGGGAGTATCAGGGGAGGTCTTTTACAATGAGCAGTTCTTC
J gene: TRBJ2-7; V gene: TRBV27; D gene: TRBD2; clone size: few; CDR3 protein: CASSLIQREPPYEQYF; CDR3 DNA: TGTGCCAGCAGTTTGATTCAGCGGGAGCCCCCCTACGAGCAGTACTTC
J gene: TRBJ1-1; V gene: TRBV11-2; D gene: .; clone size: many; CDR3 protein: CASSLDPGPNTEAFF; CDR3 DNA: TGTGCCAGCAGCTTAGATCCAGGGCCGAACACTGAAGCTTTCTTT
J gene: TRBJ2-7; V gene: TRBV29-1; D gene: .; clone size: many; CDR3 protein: CSVEVRTYEQYF; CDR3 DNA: TGCAGCGTTGAAGTCAGGACCTACGAGCAGTACTTC
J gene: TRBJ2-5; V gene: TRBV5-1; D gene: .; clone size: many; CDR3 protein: CASSLGQGYQETQYF; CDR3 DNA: TGCGCCAGCAGCTTGGGTCAAGGGTACCAAGAGACCCAGTACTTC
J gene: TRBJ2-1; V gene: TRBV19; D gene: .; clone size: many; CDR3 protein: CASSRGSISSYNEQFF; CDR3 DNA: TGTGCCAGTAGTAGAGGGTCGATCAGCTCCTACAATGAGCAGTTCTTC
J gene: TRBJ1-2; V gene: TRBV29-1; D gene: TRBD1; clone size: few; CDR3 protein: CSVEDRRDRDNPYGYTF; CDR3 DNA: TGCAGCGTTGAAGATAGGAGGGACAGGGACAATCCCTATGGCTACACCTTC
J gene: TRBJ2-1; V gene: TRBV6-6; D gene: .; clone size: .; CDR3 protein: CASSYATGTGHNEQFF; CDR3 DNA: TGTGCCAGCAGTTACGCCACCGGGACTGGACACAATGAGCAGTTCTTC
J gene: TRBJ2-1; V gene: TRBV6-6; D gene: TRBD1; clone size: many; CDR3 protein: CASHPSPGTGKNEQFF; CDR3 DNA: TGTGCCTCACACCCAAGTCCCGGGACAGGGAAGAATGAGCAGTTCTTC
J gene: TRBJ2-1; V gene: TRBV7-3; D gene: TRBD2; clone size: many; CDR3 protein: CASSQRLAGGNEQFF; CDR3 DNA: TGTGCCAGCAGCCAAAGGCTAGCGGGAGGTAATGAGCAGTTCTTC
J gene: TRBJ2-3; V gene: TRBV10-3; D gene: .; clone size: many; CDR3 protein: CAISDWGSTDTQYF; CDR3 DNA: TGTGCCATCAGTGACTGGGGTAGCACAGATACGCAGTATTTT
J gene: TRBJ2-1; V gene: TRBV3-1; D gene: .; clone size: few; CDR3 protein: CASSQDSRKVNEQFF; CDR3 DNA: TGTGCCAGCAGCCAAGATTCCCGAAAGGTCAATGAGCAGTTCTTC
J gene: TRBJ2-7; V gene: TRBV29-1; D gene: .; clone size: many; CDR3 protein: CSVEDYSEVSYEQYF; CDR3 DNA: TGCAGCGTTGAAGATTACTCGGAAGTATCCTACGAGCAGTACTTC
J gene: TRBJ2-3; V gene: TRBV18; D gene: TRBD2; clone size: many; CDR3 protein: CASSPGTSGGSSTDTQYF; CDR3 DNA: TGTGCCAGCTCACCCGGGACTAGCGGGGGGTCTAGCACAGATACGCAGTATTTT